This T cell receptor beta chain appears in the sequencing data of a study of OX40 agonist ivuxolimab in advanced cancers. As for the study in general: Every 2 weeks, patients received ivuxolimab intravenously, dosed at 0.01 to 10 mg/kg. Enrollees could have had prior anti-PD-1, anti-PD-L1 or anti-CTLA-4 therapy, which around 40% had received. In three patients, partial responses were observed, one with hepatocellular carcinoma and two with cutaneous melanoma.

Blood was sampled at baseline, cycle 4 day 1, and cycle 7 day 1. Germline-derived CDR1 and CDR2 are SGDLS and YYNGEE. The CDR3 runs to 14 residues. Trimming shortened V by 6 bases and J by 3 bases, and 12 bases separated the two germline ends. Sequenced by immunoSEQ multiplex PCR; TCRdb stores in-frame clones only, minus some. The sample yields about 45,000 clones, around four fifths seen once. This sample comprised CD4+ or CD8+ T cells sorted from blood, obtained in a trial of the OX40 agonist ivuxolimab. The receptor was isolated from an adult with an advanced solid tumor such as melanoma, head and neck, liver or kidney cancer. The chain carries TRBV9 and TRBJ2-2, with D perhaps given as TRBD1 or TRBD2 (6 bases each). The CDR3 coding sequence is TGTGCCAGCAAGGAGGGGGATCACACCGGGGAGCTGTTTTTT. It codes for CASKEGDHTGELFF. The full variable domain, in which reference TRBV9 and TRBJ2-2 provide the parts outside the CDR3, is DSGVTQTPKHLITATGQRVTLRCSPRSGDLSVYWYQQSLDQGLQFLIQYYNGEERAKGNILERFSAQQFPDLHSELNLSSLELGDSALYFCASKEGDHTGELFFGEGSRLTVL.